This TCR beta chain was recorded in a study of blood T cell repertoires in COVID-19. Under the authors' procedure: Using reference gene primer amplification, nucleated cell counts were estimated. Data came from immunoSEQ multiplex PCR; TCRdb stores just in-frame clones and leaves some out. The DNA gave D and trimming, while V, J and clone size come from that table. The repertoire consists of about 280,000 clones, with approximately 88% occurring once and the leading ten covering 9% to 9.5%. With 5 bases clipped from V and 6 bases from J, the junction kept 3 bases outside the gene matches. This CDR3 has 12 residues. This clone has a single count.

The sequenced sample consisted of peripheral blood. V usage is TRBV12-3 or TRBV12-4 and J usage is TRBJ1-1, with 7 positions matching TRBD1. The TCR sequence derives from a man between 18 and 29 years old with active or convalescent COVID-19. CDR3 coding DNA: TGTGCCAGCAGTCAGGGGGTCCCTGAAGCTTTCTTT. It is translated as CASSQGVPEAFF.